Below, 25 T cell receptor beta chains from the same sample are listed, as sequenced in a study of patients and donors after allogeneic stem cell transplantation. MiXCR, run by TCRdb on the RT-PCR reads, gives a single entry per CDR3 protein. The repertoire has 190,000 or so distinct CDR3 sequences, roughly 38% of them found once; the top ten carry 11%. The specimen was blood, either unsorted or a sorted T cell fraction (not recorded which). All receptors come from a human donor who was either an allogeneic HSCT recipient or a stem cell or donor lymphocyte infusion donor (not recorded which). It is not recorded whose cells these are; they may come from a transplant donor.

The chain employs TRBV20-1 and TRBJ1-1; tentative D call: TRBD1 (5 bases). This CDR3 comprises 13 residues. From germline, CDR1 is DFQATT and CDR2 SNEGSKA (reference sequence). V lost 6 bases to trimming and J lost 0 bases, with 11 bases between them. CDR3 sequence reads: CSARTSMNTEAFF. Here the CDR3 DNA reads TGCAGTGCCCGGACATCGATGAACACTGAAGCTTTCTTT.

The chain is built from TRBV5-6 and TRBJ1-2; D call uncertain. The V end lost 5 bases, the J end lost 8 bases, and 10 bases lay between the germline ends. Germline CDR1 reads SGHDT; CDR2 reads YYEEEE. The CDR3 loop spans 11 amino acids. The CDR3 spells CASRETGGYTF. DNA of the CDR3: TGTGCCAGCAGGGAGACGGGGGGCTACACCTTC.

This clonotype has ten or more counts. The chain carries TRBV5-1 and TRBJ1-1; 7 positions agree with TRBD1. This CDR3 has 14 amino acids. Losses at the gene ends were 4 bases for V and 5 bases for J; bases not matched to a gene: 8. Germline-derived CDR1 and CDR2 are SGHRS and YFSETQ. CDR3 nucleotide sequence: TGCGCCAGCAGCAGTTCGAGGGGGCAGACTGAAGCTTTCTTT. Its translation: CASSSSRGQTEAFF.

V usage is TRBV12-3 or TRBV12-4 and J usage is TRBJ2-5, with 8 nucleotides matching TRBD1. The CDR3 is 14 residues long. V was pared by 4 bases and J by 6 bases, with 7 bases of the junction left unmatched. The DNA for the CDR3 is TGTGCCAGCAGTTGGGGACAGGCATTGAAGACCCAGTACTTC. Its translation is CASSWGQALKTQYF.

This sequence joins TRBV7-2 and TRBJ1-1; perhaps TRBD1 as D (6 bases). Germline-derived CDR1 and CDR2 are SGHTA and FQGNSA. The CDR3 has 16 amino acids. The V and J ends lost 2 bases and 0 bases respectively, with 13 bases between them. The chain's CDR3 is CASSLKGGHLNTEAFF. For the CDR3, the DNA is TGTGCCAGCAGCTTAAAGGGGGGACATTTGAACACTGAAGCTTTCTTT.

V gene TRBV12-3 or TRBV12-4 combines with J gene TRBJ1-1; TRBD1 aligns across 9 bases. The CDR3 extends over 13 amino acids. V shed 5 bases, J shed 7 bases, and the junction held 5 bases outside the gene matches. The CDR3 nucleotides are TGTGCCAGCAGTGGGACAGGGTTGGGTGAAGCTTTCTTT. It codes for CASSGTGLGEAFF.

The chain links TRBV20-1 to TRBJ2-1; D perhaps matches TRBD1 (5 bases). Germline values: CDR1 DFQATT, CDR2 SNEGSKA (reference sequence). The CDR3 spans 13 residues. Between the trimmed V and J ends, which lost 0 bases and 8 bases, there was a span of 11 bases. CDR3 nucleotide sequence: TGCAGTGCTAGAGATCTCCAGGGTCATGAGCAGTTCTTC. Its translation: CSARDLQGHEQFF.

In regard to this clonotype: Sequence at one end of the junction differs from germline and may be a read error. The V call is TRBV2, the J call TRBJ2-2; 8 bases match TRBD1. Per the germline V gene, CDR1 is SNHLY and CDR2 is FYNNEI. This CDR3 spans 14 amino acids. The CDR3 sequence: CPSSARQGTGELFF. The DNA for the CDR3 is TGTCCCAGCAGTGCCCGACAGGGGACAGGGGAGCTGTTTTTT.

This clonotype was detected many times. The chain is built from TRBV28 and TRBJ1-6; D possibly corresponds to TRBD1 (6 bases). This CDR3 has 13 amino acids. Looked up from germline, CDR1 is MDHEN and CDR2 is SYDVKM. V was cut by 6 bases and J by 10 bases, with 13 bases left in between. CDR3 in amino acids: CASRGDMGSPLHF. In nucleotides, the CDR3 is TGTGCCAGCAGGGGGGACATGGGATCACCCCTCCACTTT. The full variable domain, completed using reference TRBV28 and TRBJ1-6, is DVKVTQSSRYLVKRTGEKVFLECVQDMDHENMFWYRQDPGLGLRLIYFSYDVKMKEKGDIPEGYSVSREKKERFSLILESASTNQTSMYLCASRGDMGSPLHFGNGTRLTVT.

The gene calls are TRBV6-2 or TRBV6-3 and TRBJ1-5, with TRBD1 matching over 7 bases. J was trimmed by 3 bases and V by 6 bases; bases with no gene match: 5. Germline V gene data show CDR1 as MNHEY and CDR2 as SVGEGT. This CDR3 comprises 14 residues. The CDR3 spells CASSNRGANQPQHF. The CDR3 nucleotides read TGTGCCAGCAGCAACAGGGGAGCCAATCAGCCCCAGCATTTT.

The chain's CDR3 is CASSASGGTYNEQFF. The CDR3 DNA reads as TGTGCCAGCAGTGCTAGCGGGGGGACGTACAATGAGCAGTTCTTC. V and J are TRBV12-3 or TRBV12-4 and TRBJ2-1; TRBD2 matches at 11 bases. This CDR3 is 15 amino acids long. Trimming took 5 bases from V and 4 from J; bases not matched to a gene: 4.

This clonotype was counted only a few times. The chain carries TRBV7-2 and TRBJ1-2; weak D call: TRBD1 (5 bases). Deletions cut 5 bases from V and 3 bases from J, with 13 bases between. Germline V gives CDR1 SGHTA, CDR2 FQGNSA. The CDR3 contains 14 residues. CDR3 nucleotide sequence: TGTGCCAGCAGCATACAGGAGAACGACTATGGCTACACCTTC. Translated: CASSIQENDYGYTF.

This sequence joins TRBV28 and TRBJ1-2, with D maybe TRBD1 (6 bases). Looked up from germline, CDR1 is MDHEN and CDR2 is SYDVKM. The V gene lost 7 bases and the J gene lost 3 bases, with 18 bases spanning the gap. The CDR3 runs to 15 residues. This chain's CDR3 is CASTTTGGGDYGYTF. The CDR3 coding sequence is TGTGCCAGCACCACAACCGGAGGGGGAGACTATGGCTACACCTTC.

This chain joins TRBV12-3 or TRBV12-4 and TRBJ1-4; 7 bases map to TRBD1. The junction had 3 bases not matched to a gene; V was cut back by 4 bases and J by 7 bases. This CDR3 is built from 13 residues. As DNA, the CDR3 is TGTGCCAGCAGTTCAGGGGGAGGTGAAAAACTGTTTTTT. Its protein product is CASSSGGGEKLFF.

The chain carries TRBV12-3 or TRBV12-4 and TRBJ1-1; D gene ambiguous. The V end was cut by 1 base, the J end by 6 bases, with 18 bases between. This CDR3 is 16 amino acids long. The CDR3 nucleotides are TGTGCCAGCAGTTTAGTTGGCAGATCGCAGTACCCTGAAGCTTTCTTT. It is translated as CASSLVGRSQYPEAFF.

The table lists this clonotype with a few counts. The chain links TRBV4-1 to TRBJ1-5; no reliable D call. Deletions cut 0 bases from V and 5 bases from J, with 14 bases between. CDR3 length: 16 amino acids. From germline, CDR1 is MGHRA and CDR2 YSYEKL. As DNA, the CDR3 is TGCGCCAGCAGCCAAGATCCCGCAGCGCTTTATCAGCCCCAGCATTTT. Its translation is CASSQDPAALYQPQHF.

The chain has TRBV4-1 and TRBJ2-4, with a possible D match to TRBD2 (5 bases). The CDR3 loop spans 15 amino acids. Germline assignment: CDR1 MGHRA and CDR2 YSYEKL. V gave up 1 base and J gave up 2 bases, with 9 bases separating them. The CDR3 DNA follows: TGCGCCAGCAGCCAAGGAGGGTTACCCAAAAACATTCAGTACTTC. It specifies CASSQGGLPKNIQYF.

The gene calls are TRBV5-1 and TRBJ2-7; D unclear. V lost 1 base and J 3 bases, leaving 8 bases between the germline ends. CDR3 length equals 13 residues. From germline, CDR1 is SGHRS and CDR2 YFSETQ. The CDR3 DNA follows: TGCGCCAGCAGCTTGATTGGAAACTACGAGCAGTACTTC. Its protein product is CASSLIGNYEQYF.

This clonotype was picked up a small number of times. V gene TRBV12-3 or TRBV12-4 combines with J gene TRBJ1-2; unclear D gene. The V end lost 7 bases, the J end lost 0 bases, and 9 bases lay between the germline ends. There are 13 residues in the CDR3. The CDR3: CASTFAPNYGYTF. CDR3 coding DNA: TGTGCCAGCACCTTCGCCCCTAACTATGGCTACACCTTC.

The V and J genes are TRBV3-1 and TRBJ1-1, with TRBD1 as a possible D gene (5 bases). Trimming left V 6 bases short and J 1 base short, with 12 bases between. This CDR3 spans 14 amino acids. CDR1 LGHDT and CDR2 YNNKEL come from the germline V gene (reference sequence). For the CDR3, the DNA is TGTGCCAGCAGAAAAAGGGACCAGAACACTGAAGCTTTCTTT. It translates to CASRKRDQNTEAFF.

This clonotype was detected only a few times. The chain employs TRBV5-6 and TRBJ1-1, with 7 bases matching TRBD1. V lost 4 bases and J lost 7; bases outside the gene matches: 7. CDR1 SGHDT and CDR2 YYEEEE come from the germline V gene. The CDR3 covers 13 residues. The CDR3 sequence: CASSRDRASEAFF. The CDR3 DNA is TGTGCCAGCAGCCGCGACAGGGCCAGTGAAGCTTTCTTT.

DNA for the CDR3: TGCGCCAGCAGCTTGGTATTAGGGGCCCGGGAGACCCAGTACTTC. Its translation is CASSLVLGARETQYF. This chain uses TRBV5-1 with TRBJ2-5, with D possibly being TRBD1 (5 bases). The CDR3 runs to 15 residues. Trimming stripped 0 bases from V and 5 bases from J, with 14 bases between. The germline gives CDR1 SGHRS, CDR2 YFSETQ.

This clonotype was recorded a few times. J is TRBJ1-1 and V is TRBV29-1; D is perhaps TRBD1 (6 bases). The germline CDR1 and CDR2 sequences are SQVTM and ANQGSEA. V dropped 2 bases and J dropped 6 bases, with 10 bases sitting between them. The CDR3 runs 12 residues. The CDR3 nucleotides read TGCAGCGTTGAAAGGGGGGCTGCTGAAGCTTTCTTT. The encoded protein is CSVERGAAEAFF.

This clonotype was seen many times. The rearrangement joins TRBV28 to TRBJ2-2; D ambiguous. The V gene's germline CDR1 is MDHEN and CDR2 SYDVKM. The CDR3 runs 16 residues. Trimming removed 8 bases from V and 1 base from J, with 17 bases in between. In nucleotides, the CDR3 is TGTGCCAGCGGGTCATACGGGCTTCAGAACACCGGGGAGCTGTTTTTT. Its translation: CASGSYGLQNTGELFF.

The V gene is TRBV11-2, the J gene TRBJ2-5, with D perhaps being TRBD1 or TRBD2 (5 bases each). Germline CDR1 is SGHAT and CDR2 is FQNNGV. The CDR3 spans 15 residues. Trimming took off 6 bases at V and 5 bases at J, with 19 bases between the two ends. The CDR3 is CASSPLGASRETQYF. The CDR3 DNA sequence: TGTGCCAGCAGTCCCCTCGGGGCTAGCCGGGAGACCCAGTACTTC.